The 29 T cell receptor beta chains below were found in one sample sequenced in a study of T cells in Graves' hyperthyroidism and ophthalmopathy (dated 2019 in TCRdb). Library prep was done by multiplex PCR. Sequencing relied on an Illumina HiSeq 2000. The TCR beta CDR3 regions were amplified from the RNA transcripts. The first round of RT-PCR for the TCR CDR3 was performed with the HTBI primer set and the Qiagen OneStep RT-PCR kit. The public reads were quality trimmed at Q25 with fastp and then assembled into clones with MiXCR by TCRdb, keeping productive beta chains. Every distinct CDR3 protein forms one entry, paired with its most common genes and DNA. In all, the sample holds some 510,000 distinct CDR3 sequences, and less than 25% of those were seen once. Together, the top ten hold around 27% of the sample. The sample was blood. The receptors shown here come from a man aged 18 to 29 with Graves' hyperthyroidism.

Details on this clonotype: A much larger clone lies one base from this, so it may be a read error. The gene calls are TRBV6-5 and TRBJ1-5; no definite D call. The germline CDR1 and CDR2 sequences are MNHEY and SVGAGI. The CDR3 has 14 residues. The DNA for the CDR3 is TGTGCCATCAGTTACGACGGGCCCAGTCAGCCCCAGCATTTT. It yields the protein CAISYDGPSQPQHF.

This clonotype was seen at least ten times. The chain employs TRBV6-5 and TRBJ1-2; D gene uncertain. This CDR3 is 13 amino acids long. Per the germline V gene, CDR1 is MNHEY and CDR2 is SVGAGI. Trimming pared 0 bases from V and 6 bases from J, leaving 8 bases between. The CDR3 sequence: CASSYSGPNGYTF. The DNA for the CDR3 is TGTGCCAGCAGTTACTCCGGGCCGAATGGCTACACCTTC.

This clonotype was observed many times. This chain joins TRBV2 and TRBJ1-1; D uncertain. V gave up 2 bases and J gave up 2 bases, with 9 bases separating them. Per the germline V gene, CDR1 is SNHLY and CDR2 is FYNNEI. This CDR3 has 14 residues. The CDR3: CASSEITPNTEAFF. CDR3 DNA sequence: TGTGCCAGCAGTGAAATCACACCCAACACTGAAGCTTTCTTT.

This clonotype was seen many times. This rearrangement joins TRBV12-3 or TRBV12-4 to TRBJ1-2, with TRBD1 identical over 7 bases. The CDR3 sequence is 14 residues long. The V gene end was trimmed by 0 bases and the J gene end by 7 bases; junction bases not matched to a gene: 5. The CDR3 region is CASSLAGKGAGYTF. CDR3 sequence (DNA): TGTGCCAGCAGTTTAGCGGGGAAGGGGGCTGGCTACACCTTC.

This clonotype showed up many times. CDR3 loop: CATSRDPGGSQPQHF. The CDR3 nucleotides are TGTGCCACCAGCAGAGATCCCGGGGGGAGCCAGCCCCAGCATTTT. The gene calls are TRBV15 and TRBJ1-5, with D possibly TRBD1 on 5 matching bases. Germline values: CDR1 LNHNV, CDR2 YYDKDF (reference sequence). The CDR3 is 15 residues long. Trimming cost V 0 bases and J 7 bases, with 13 bases left between them.

The sample holds a few counts of this clonotype. V gene TRBV28 combines with J gene TRBJ2-7, with 7 bases matching TRBD1. Germline-derived CDR1 and CDR2 are MDHEN and SYDVKM. The CDR3 has 13 amino acids. The V and J ends lost 6 bases and 5 bases, in that order; junction bases with no gene match: 7. The CDR3 loop is CASSTQGVDEQYF. CDR3 in DNA: TGTGCCAGCAGCACGCAGGGGGTTGACGAGCAGTACTTC.

This clonotype came up many times. This rearrangement joins TRBV12-3 or TRBV12-4 to TRBJ1-1; maybe TRBD1 (5 bases). The CDR3 length is 12 residues. V was cut by 5 bases and J by 5 bases, with 9 bases left in between. The DNA of the CDR3 is TGTGCCAGCAGTCCGTGGGGGACTGAAGCTTTCTTT. Protein product: CASSPWGTEAFF.

The chain carries TRBV30 and TRBJ1-1, with 9 bases identical to TRBD1. The CDR3 is 15 amino acids. With 2 bases clipped from V and 0 bases from J, the junction kept 4 bases outside the gene matches. Germline V gene data show CDR1 as GTSNPN and CDR2 as SVGIG (reference sequence). CDR3 bases: TGTGCCTGGAGTACCGGGACAGGGATGAACACTGAAGCTTTCTTT. Encoded protein: CAWSTGTGMNTEAFF.

The table lists this clonotype with many counts. This chain links TRBV7-2 with TRBJ1-2; perhaps TRBD1 as D (6 bases). CDR1 is SGHTA and CDR2 is FQGNSA in the germline V gene. V lost 4 bases and J lost 4, with 16 bases in between. The CDR3 runs to 15 residues. The CDR3 bases are TGTGCCAGCAGCTCCGAAGGGGGGCGCGGCTATGGCTACACCTTC. Its translation is CASSSEGGRGYGYTF.

With respect to this clonotype: The CDR3 end shows no conserved phenylalanine or tryptophan, and so a read error is likely. The DNA is omitted, as the CDR3 cannot be located on it reliably, and the CDR3 follows TCRdb's listing. The chain is built from TRBV2 and TRBJ2-2; TRBD1, as called in the table, went unchecked against the DNA. The CDR3 spans 15 residues, counting both ends. Germline CDR1 and CDR2: SNHLY and FYNNEI. The CDR3 region is CASSEGSGGTGELCL.

In its sample, this clonotype was seen many times. This chain links TRBV6-5 with TRBJ1-2; D is undetermined. Per the germline V gene, CDR1 is MNHEY and CDR2 is SVGAGI. V dropped 5 bases and J dropped 3 bases, with 13 bases sitting between them. The CDR3 is made up of 14 amino acids. The CDR3 nucleotides are TGTGCCAGCAGTACACTCGTCCGGGACTATGGCTACACCTTC. Protein: CASSTLVRDYGYTF.

The sample holds many counts of this clonotype. The rearrangement joins TRBV19 to TRBJ2-2; no definite D call. Trimming left V 4 bases short and J 3 bases short, with 6 bases between. Germline CDR1 is LNHDA and CDR2 is SQIVND (reference sequence). CDR3 length: 13 residues. The CDR3 DNA follows: TGTGCCAGTAGTAATCCGTACACCGGGGAGCTGTTTTTT. Translation gives CASSNPYTGELFF.

This clonotype was seen a handful of times. J is TRBJ1-5 and V is TRBV12-3 or TRBV12-4, with 8 nucleotides matching TRBD1. The CDR3 runs to 18 residues. Unmatched junction bases numbered 15, after V lost 1 base and J lost 7 bases. The CDR3 bases are TGTGCCAGCAGTTTAGGGGGATCAGGGGGCTCTCTGCGACAGCCCCAGCATTTT. It specifies CASSLGGSGGSLRQPQHF.

This clonotype was seen at least ten times. CDR3 sequence (DNA): TGTGCCAGTACCTTACAGGGCGGCAATCAGCCCCAGCATTTT. As protein: CASTLQGGNQPQHF. The V gene is TRBV19, the J gene TRBJ1-5; D may be TRBD1 (6 bases). CDR1 LNHDA and CDR2 SQIVND come from the germline V gene (reference sequence). V dropped 7 bases and J dropped 2 bases, with 12 bases sitting between them. CDR3 length: 14 amino acids.

This clonotype was seen more than once but under ten times. The chain carries TRBV6-1 and TRBJ2-7, with TRBD1 matching over 8 bases. CDR3 length: 15 residues. Germline V gene lookup returns CDR1 MNHNS and CDR2 SASEGT. Trimming at V came to 10 bases and at J to 0 bases, leaving 11 bases not matched to a gene. This chain's CDR3 is CATALEGQVSYEQYF. In nucleotides, the CDR3 is TGTGCCACCGCCCTGGAGGGACAGGTCTCCTACGAGCAGTACTTC.

This clonotype turned up a few times. The genes are TRBV2 and TRBJ1-3; D gene ambiguous. Per the germline V gene, CDR1 is SNHLY and CDR2 is FYNNEI. The CDR3 runs 13 residues. V was clipped by 9 bases and J by 4 bases, with 13 bases between them. The DNA for the CDR3 is TGTGCCAGTAAGGACCCGACGGGAAACACCATATATTTT. Translation gives CASKDPTGNTIYF.

This clonotype was seen repeatedly, ten times or more. This chain connects TRBV27 to TRBJ1-1; TRBD1 agrees at 7 bases. The CDR3 contains 14 residues. The germline gives CDR1 MNHEY, CDR2 SMNVEV (reference sequence). V trimming: 6 bases; J trimming: 8 bases; junction bases outside the gene matches: 12. The CDR3 is CASSPGTDVGEAFF. DNA for the CDR3: TGTGCCAGCAGCCCTGGGACAGACGTGGGGGAAGCTTTCTTT.

V and J are TRBV11-2 and TRBJ1-1; no firm D call. The V gene's germline CDR1 is SGHAT and CDR2 FQNNGV. This CDR3 is built from 14 residues. Deletions cut 2 bases from V and 5 bases from J, with 12 bases between. The DNA of the CDR3 is TGTGCCAGCAGCTTATTCCAAATGAGGACTGAAGCTTTCTTT. Encoded protein: CASSLFQMRTEAFF.

In its sample, this clonotype was seen a few times. The CDR3 here is CASSRKGDSNQPQHF. The CDR3 nucleotides read TGTGCCAGCAGCCGAAAGGGGGATAGCAATCAGCCCCAGCATTTT. V gene TRBV14 combines with J gene TRBJ1-5, with TRBD1 as a possible D gene (6 bases). The CDR3 contains 15 residues. Trimming removed 4 bases at V and 0 bases at J, with 10 bases between. Germline lookup yields CDR1 SGHDN and CDR2 FVKESK.

This clonotype has more than one count but fewer than ten. This chain connects TRBV4-1 to TRBJ2-7, with 10 bases matching TRBD1. Trimming cost V 3 bases and J 5 bases; bases outside gene matches: 13. The germline gives CDR1 MGHRA, CDR2 YSYEKL. The CDR3 is made up of 17 amino acids. In DNA, the CDR3 is TGCGCCAGCAGCCAGGTCACCGGGGACAGGGGCTATAACGAGCAGTACTTC. As protein: CASSQVTGDRGYNEQYF.

This clonotype was counted at least ten times. The chain links TRBV20-1 to TRBJ1-5; D uncertain. Germline V gives CDR1 DFQATT, CDR2 SNEGSKA (reference sequence). Between the trimmed V and J ends, which lost 6 bases and 4 bases, there was a span of 16 bases. CDR3 length: 14 amino acids. CDR3 amino acids: CSADEGQENQPQHF. The CDR3 nucleotides read TGCAGTGCGGACGAGGGTCAGGAAAATCAGCCCCAGCATTTT.

The chain has TRBV27 and TRBJ2-2; TRBD1 or TRBD2 may be the D gene (5 bases each). The CDR3 length is 15 residues. V lost 8 bases and J 2 bases, leaving 15 bases between the germline ends. The germline V gene has CDR1 MNHEY and CDR2 SMNVEV (reference sequence). CDR3: CASWPQGPNTGELFF. CDR3 in DNA: TGTGCCAGCTGGCCCCAGGGACCCAACACCGGGGAGCTGTTTTTT.

This clonotype turned up a few times. The V call is TRBV28, the J call TRBJ1-2, with 12 positions matching TRBD1. Germline CDR1 and CDR2: MDHEN and SYDVKM. J gave up 8 bases and V 2 bases, and 6 bases lay outside the gene matches. CDR3 size: 15 residues. The CDR3 DNA follows: TGTGCCAGCAGTTTACGGGACAGGGGGCTCGGAGGCTACACCTTC. Residues: CASSLRDRGLGGYTF.

This clonotype was seen a few times. This chain uses TRBV6-1 with TRBJ2-2; D is tentatively TRBD1 or TRBD2 (5 bases each). V shed 3 bases and J shed 6 bases, with 8 bases lying between them. In germline, CDR1 is MNHNS, CDR2 SASEGT. This CDR3 is 13 amino acids long. The CDR3 DNA reads TGTGCCAGCAGTGAGGGGGACCCCGGGGAGCTGTTTTTT. Translation gives CASSEGDPGELFF.

This chain connects TRBV11-1 to TRBJ2-2, with D tentatively TRBD2 (5 bases). The CDR3 loop spans 16 amino acids. CDR1 SGHAT and CDR2 FQDESV come from the germline V gene (reference sequence). V gave up 5 bases and J gave up 6 bases, with 19 bases separating them. The DNA of the CDR3 is TGTGCCAGCAGCCAAAGTCCGGGAAAGGGCGCCGGGGAGCTGTTTTTT. Translated, it gives CASSQSPGKGAGELFF.

This clonotype has at least ten counts. Since a much larger clone is just one base distant, this may be a read error. The V and J genes are TRBV6-1 and TRBJ1-1, with no clear D. The CDR3 is 13 residues long. Germline CDR1 reads MNHNS; CDR2 reads SASEGT. The ends were cut back, 7 bases at V and 1 base at J, with 10 bases in the middle. The CDR3 is CASTLDGNTEAFF. CDR3 nucleotide sequence: TGTGCCAGCACCCTGGACGGGAACACTGAAGCTTTCTTT.

This clonotype was counted at least ten times. This rearrangement joins TRBV28 to TRBJ2-3; 8 bases line up with TRBD1. Germline CDR1 is MDHEN and CDR2 is SYDVKM. The CDR3 length is 16 residues. The trim removed 5 bases at V and 0 bases at J, leaving 7 bases unmatched. The CDR3 loop reads CASSPPWTGSTDTQYF. Here the CDR3 DNA reads TGTGCCAGCAGTCCTCCTTGGACAGGGAGCACAGATACGCAGTATTTT. Together with reference TRBV28 and TRBJ2-3, the CDR3 gives the full variable domain: DVKVTQSSRYLVKRTGEKVFLECVQDMDHENMFWYRQDPGLGLRLIYFSYDVKMKEKGDIPEGYSVSREKKERFSLILESASTNQTSMYLCASSPPWTGSTDTQYFGPGTRLTVL.

This clonotype was counted many times. Written as DNA, the CDR3 is TGTGCCAGCAGCTTAGTTGGACAGGGCTATTCTGAAGCTTTCTTT. This encodes CASSLVGQGYSEAFF. The chain links TRBV7-2 to TRBJ1-1; 8 bases line up with TRBD1. Trimming at V came to 1 base and at J to 6 bases, leaving 7 bases not matched to a gene. CDR1 is SGHTA, CDR2 FQGNSA, per germline. This CDR3 is 15 amino acids long.

The chain links TRBV28 to TRBJ2-7, with 13 positions matching TRBD2. The CDR3 has 19 amino acids. CDR1 and CDR2 (germline): MDHEN, SYDVKM. V shed 6 bases and J 1 base; nucleotides not matched to a gene: 15. The CDR3 protein is CASSGRVTSGGPRSYEQYF. The CDR3 DNA sequence: TGTGCCAGCAGCGGGAGAGTGACTAGCGGGGGGCCTCGGTCCTACGAGCAGTACTTC. Supplemented by reference TRBV28 and TRBJ2-7, the full variable domain reads DVKVTQSSRYLVKRTGEKVFLECVQDMDHENMFWYRQDPGLGLRLIYFSYDVKMKEKGDIPEGYSVSREKKERFSLILESASTNQTSMYLCASSGRVTSGGPRSYEQYFGPGTRLTVT.